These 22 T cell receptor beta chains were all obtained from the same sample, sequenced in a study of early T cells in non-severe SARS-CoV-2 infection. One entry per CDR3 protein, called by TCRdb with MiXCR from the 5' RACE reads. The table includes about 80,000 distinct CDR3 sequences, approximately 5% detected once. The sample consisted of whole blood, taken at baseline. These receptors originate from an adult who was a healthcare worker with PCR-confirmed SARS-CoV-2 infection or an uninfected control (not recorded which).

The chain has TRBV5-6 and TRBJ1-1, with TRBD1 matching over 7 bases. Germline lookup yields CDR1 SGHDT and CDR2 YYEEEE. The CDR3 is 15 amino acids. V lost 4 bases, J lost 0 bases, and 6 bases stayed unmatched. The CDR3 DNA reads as TGTGCCAGCAGCCCCGAGACAGGGTTGAACACTGAAGCTTTCTTT. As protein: CASSPETGLNTEAFF.

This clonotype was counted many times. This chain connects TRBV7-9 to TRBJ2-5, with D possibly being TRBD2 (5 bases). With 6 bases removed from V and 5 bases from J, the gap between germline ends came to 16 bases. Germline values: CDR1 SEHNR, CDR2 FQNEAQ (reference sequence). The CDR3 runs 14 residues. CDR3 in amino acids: CASRGQDSGETQYF. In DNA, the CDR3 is TGTGCCAGCAGGGGTCAGGACTCGGGGGAGACCCAGTACTTC.

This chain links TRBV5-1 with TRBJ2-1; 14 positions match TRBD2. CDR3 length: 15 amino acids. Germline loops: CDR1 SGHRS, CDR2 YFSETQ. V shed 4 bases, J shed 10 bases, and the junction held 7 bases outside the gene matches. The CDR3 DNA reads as TGCGCCAGCAGCCGAGGGACTAGCGGGAGCGTCGAGCAGTTCTTC. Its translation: CASSRGTSGSVEQFF.

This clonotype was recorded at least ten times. The CDR3 region is CASSSNAEKPYEQYF. The CDR3 nucleotides read TGTGCCAGCAGTTCCAATGCCGAAAAGCCCTACGAGCAGTACTTC. J is TRBJ2-7 and V is TRBV6-2 or TRBV6-3; D is unclear. Germline values: CDR1 MNHEY, CDR2 SVGEGT. The CDR3 is 15 residues long. V lost 4 bases and J 2 bases, leaving 15 bases between the germline ends.

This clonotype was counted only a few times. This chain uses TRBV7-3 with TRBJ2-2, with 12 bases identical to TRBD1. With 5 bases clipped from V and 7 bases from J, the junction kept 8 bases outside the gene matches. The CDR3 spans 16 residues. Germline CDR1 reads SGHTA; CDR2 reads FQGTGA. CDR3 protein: CASSPRDRGPGGELFF. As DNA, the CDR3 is TGTGCCAGCAGCCCTCGGGACAGGGGGCCTGGCGGGGAGCTGTTTTTT.

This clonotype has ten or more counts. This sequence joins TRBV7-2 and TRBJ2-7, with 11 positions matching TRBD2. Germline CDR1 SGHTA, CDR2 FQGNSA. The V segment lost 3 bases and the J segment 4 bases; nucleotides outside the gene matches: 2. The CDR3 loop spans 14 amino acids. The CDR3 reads CASSFTSGRYEQYF. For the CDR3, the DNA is TGTGCCAGCAGCTTTACTAGCGGGAGATACGAGCAGTACTTC.

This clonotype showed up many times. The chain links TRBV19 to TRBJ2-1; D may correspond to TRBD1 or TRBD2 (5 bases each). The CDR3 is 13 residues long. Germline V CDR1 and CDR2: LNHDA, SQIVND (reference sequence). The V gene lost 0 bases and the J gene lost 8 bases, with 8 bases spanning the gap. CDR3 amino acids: CASSIDRGDEQFF. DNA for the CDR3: TGTGCCAGTAGTATAGATCGGGGCGATGAGCAGTTCTTC.

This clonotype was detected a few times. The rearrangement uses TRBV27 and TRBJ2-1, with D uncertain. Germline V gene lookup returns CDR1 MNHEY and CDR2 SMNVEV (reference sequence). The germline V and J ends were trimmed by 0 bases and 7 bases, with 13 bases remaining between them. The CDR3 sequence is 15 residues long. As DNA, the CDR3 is TGTGCCAGCAGTTTATCAGGATTATGGGATAATGAGCAGTTCTTC. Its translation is CASSLSGLWDNEQFF.

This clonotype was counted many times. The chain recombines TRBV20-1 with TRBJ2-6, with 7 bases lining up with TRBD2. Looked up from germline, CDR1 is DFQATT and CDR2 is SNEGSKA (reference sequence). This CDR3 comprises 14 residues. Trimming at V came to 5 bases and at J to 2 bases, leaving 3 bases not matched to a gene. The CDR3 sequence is CSAAGRPGANVLTF. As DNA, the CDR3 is TGCAGTGCTGCCGGGAGGCCTGGGGCCAACGTCCTGACTTTC.

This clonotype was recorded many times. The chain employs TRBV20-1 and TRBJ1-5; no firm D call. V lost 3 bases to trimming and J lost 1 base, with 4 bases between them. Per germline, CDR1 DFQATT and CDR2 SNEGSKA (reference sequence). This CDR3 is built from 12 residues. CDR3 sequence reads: CSARRSNQPQHF. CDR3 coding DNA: TGCAGTGCTAGGAGGAGCAATCAGCCCCAGCATTTT.

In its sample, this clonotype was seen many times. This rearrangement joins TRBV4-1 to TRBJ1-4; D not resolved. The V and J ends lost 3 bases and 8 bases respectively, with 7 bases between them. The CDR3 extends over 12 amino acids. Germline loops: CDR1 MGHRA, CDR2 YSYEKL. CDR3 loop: CASSQGGEKLFF. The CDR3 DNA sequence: TGCGCCAGCAGCCAGGGTGGGGAAAAACTGTTTTTT.

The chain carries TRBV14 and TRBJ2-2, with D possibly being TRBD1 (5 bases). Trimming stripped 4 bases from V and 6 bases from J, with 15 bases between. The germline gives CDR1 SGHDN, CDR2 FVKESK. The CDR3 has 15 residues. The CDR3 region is CASSPLTGVPGELFF. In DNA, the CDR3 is TGTGCCAGCAGCCCTCTCACAGGAGTTCCCGGGGAGCTGTTTTTT. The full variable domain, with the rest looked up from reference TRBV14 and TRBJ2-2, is EAGVTQFPSHSVIEKGQTVTLRCDPISGHDNLYWYRRVMGKEIKFLLHFVKESKQDESGMPNNRFLAERTGGTYSTLKVQPAELEDSGVYFCASSPLTGVPGELFFGEGSRLTVL.

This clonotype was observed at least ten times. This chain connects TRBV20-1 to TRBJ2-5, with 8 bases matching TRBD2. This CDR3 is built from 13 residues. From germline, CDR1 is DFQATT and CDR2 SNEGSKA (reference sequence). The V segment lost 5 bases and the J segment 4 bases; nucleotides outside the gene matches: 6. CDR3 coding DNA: TGCAGTGCTGGGGGGCTAGCGGGAGAGACCCAGTACTTC. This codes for CSAGGLAGETQYF.

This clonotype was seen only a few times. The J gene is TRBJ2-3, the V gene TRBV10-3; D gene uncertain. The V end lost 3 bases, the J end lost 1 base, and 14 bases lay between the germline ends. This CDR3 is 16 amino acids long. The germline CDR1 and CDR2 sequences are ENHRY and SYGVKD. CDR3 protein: CAISEEWWDRTDTQYF. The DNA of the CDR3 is TGTGCCATCAGTGAAGAATGGTGGGATCGCACAGATACGCAGTATTTT.

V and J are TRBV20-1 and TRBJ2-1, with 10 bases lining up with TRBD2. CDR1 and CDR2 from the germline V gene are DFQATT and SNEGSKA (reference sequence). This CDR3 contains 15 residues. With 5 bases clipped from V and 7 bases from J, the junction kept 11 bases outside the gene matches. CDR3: CSAPLAGLSVNEQFF. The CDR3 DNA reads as TGCAGTGCTCCACTAGCGGGACTGTCAGTGAATGAGCAGTTCTTC.

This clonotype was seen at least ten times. Here the CDR3 reads CASSPGSTYNEQFF. The CDR3 coding sequence is TGTGCCAGCTCCCCGGGAAGTACCTACAATGAGCAGTTCTTC. The chain links TRBV6-5 to TRBJ2-1; tentative D call: TRBD2 (5 bases). This CDR3 has 14 amino acids. V was trimmed by 8 bases and J by 2 bases, leaving 13 bases between them. Germline V lookup: CDR1 MNHEY, CDR2 SVGAGI.

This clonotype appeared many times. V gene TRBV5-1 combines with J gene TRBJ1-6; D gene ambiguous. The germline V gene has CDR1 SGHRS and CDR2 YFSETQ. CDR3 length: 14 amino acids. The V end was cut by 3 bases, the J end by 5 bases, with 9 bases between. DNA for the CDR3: TGCGCCAGCAGCTCCGGACTGGATAATTCACCCCTCCACTTT. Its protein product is CASSSGLDNSPLHF.

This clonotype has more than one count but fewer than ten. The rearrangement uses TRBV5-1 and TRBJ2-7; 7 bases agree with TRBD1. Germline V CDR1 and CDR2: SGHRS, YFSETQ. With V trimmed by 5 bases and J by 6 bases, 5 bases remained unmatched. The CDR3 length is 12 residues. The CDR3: CASRGTETEQYF. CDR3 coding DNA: TGCGCCAGCAGGGGGACAGAGACCGAGCAGTACTTC.

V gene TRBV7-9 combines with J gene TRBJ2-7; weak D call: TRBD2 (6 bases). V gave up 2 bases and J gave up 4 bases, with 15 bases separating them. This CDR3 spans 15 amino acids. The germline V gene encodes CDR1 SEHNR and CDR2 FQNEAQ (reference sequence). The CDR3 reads CASSLILGLIYEQYF. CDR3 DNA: TGTGCCAGCAGCTTAATCCTGGGACTTATTTACGAGCAGTACTTC. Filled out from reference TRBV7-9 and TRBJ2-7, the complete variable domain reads DTGVSQNPRHKITKRGQNVTFRCDPISEHNRLYWYRQTLGQGPEFLTYFQNEAQLEKSRLLSDRFSAERPKGSFSTLEIQRTEQGDSAMYLCASSLILGLIYEQYFGPGTRLTVT.

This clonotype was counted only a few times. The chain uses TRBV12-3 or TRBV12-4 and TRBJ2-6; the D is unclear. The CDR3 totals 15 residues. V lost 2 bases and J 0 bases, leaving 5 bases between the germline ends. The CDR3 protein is CASSLPSSGANVLTF. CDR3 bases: TGTGCCAGCAGTTTACCCAGCTCTGGGGCCAACGTCCTGACTTTC.

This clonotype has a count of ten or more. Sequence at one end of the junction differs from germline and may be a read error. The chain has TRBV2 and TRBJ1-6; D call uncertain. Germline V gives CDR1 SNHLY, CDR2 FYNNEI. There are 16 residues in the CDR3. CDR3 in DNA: TGTGCCAGCGTAGACGTATTCGTAACCTATAATTCACCCCTCCATTTT. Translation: CASVDVFVTYNSPLHF.

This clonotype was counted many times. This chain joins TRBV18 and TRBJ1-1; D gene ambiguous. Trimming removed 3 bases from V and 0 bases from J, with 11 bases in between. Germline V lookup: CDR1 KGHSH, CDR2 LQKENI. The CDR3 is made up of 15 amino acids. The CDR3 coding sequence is TGTGCCAGCTCACCGCCGACATCCCTGAACACTGAAGCTTTCTTT. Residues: CASSPPTSLNTEAFF.